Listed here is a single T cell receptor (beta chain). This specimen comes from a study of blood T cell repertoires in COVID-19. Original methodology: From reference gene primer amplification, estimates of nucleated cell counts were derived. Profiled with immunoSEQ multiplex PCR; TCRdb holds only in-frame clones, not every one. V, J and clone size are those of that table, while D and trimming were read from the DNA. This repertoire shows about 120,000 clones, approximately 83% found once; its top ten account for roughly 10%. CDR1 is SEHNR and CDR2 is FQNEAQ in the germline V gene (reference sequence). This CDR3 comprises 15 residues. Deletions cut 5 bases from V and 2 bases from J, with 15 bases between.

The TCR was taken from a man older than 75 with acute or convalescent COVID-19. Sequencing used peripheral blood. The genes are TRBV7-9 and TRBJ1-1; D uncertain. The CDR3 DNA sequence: TGTGCCAGCAGCCCCCATGGTAGCGCAAACACTGAAGCTTTCTTT. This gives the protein CASSPHGSANTEAFF. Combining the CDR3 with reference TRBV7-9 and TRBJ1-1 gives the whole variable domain DTGVSQNPRHKITKRGQNVTFRCDPISEHNRLYWYRQTLGQGPEFLTYFQNEAQLEKSRLLSDRFSAERPKGSFSTLEIQRTEQGDSAMYLCASSPHGSANTEAFFGQGTRLTVV.